A single count supports the clone carrying this T cell receptor (beta chain). Its antigen is as yet unknown. Germline-derived CDR1 and CDR2 are SGHVS and FQNEAQ. This CDR3 has 17 amino acids. The V segment lost 1 base and the J segment 11 bases; nucleotides outside the gene matches: 12. TCRdb analysed the multiplex PCR reads with MiXCR anew, one entry per CDR3 protein. The sample consists of 150,000 to 250,000 distinct CDR3 sequences, roughly 31% of them appearing once. The sample comes from a study of breast tumors, draining lymph nodes, adjacent tissues. Breast cancer patients provided tissue from their axillary draining lymph nodes. Study findings and constraints: Findings are consistent with lymph node origin and intratumoral expansion of most tumor T cells. Luminal-like breast cancer showed significantly higher tumor–nontumor repertoire similarity than basal-like.

This TCR was recovered from a female donor with breast cancer. Some clones in this sample may be carry-over from other donors' samples. Specimen: axillary lymph node tissue. The chain carries TRBV7-8 and TRBJ2-3; 13 bases line up with TRBD2. This CDR3 is CASSLVTSGRAGYEQYF. CDR3 sequence (DNA): TGTGCCAGCAGCTTAGTAACTAGCGGGAGGGCCGGGTATGAGCAGTATTTT.